The rows below give T cell receptor beta chains drawn from one sample of a study of blood T cell repertoires in COVID-19. Clones were sequenced by immunoSEQ multiplex PCR, and TCRdb holds only the in-frame ones, with some missing. The sample holds some 150,000 clones; about 85% are singletons and the top ten take 1% to 1.2%. Sequencing was performed on peripheral blood. The receptors here all came from a man aged 40-55 years with acute or convalescent COVID-19. CDR3s include the opening cysteine and the closing phenylalanine or tryptophan. A D gene is named only where the DNA matches it firmly. Clone size is not always given. Where it is, it says once, few, many or a class for expanded clones.

D gene: .; J gene: TRBJ1-4; clone size: .; V gene: TRBV3-1/TRBV3-2; CDR3 DNA: TGTGCCAGCAGCTCCGGAGCTACCGCAACTAATGAAAAACTGTTTTTT; CDR3 protein: CASSSGATATNEKLFF
D gene: .; J gene: TRBJ2-3; clone size: .; V gene: TRBV7-6; CDR3 DNA: TGTGCCAGCAGCTTAATCCTTTTGGGCGGGGGCCACACAGATACGCAGTATTTT; CDR3 protein: CASSLILLGGGHTDTQYF
D gene: TRBD1; J gene: TRBJ1-2; clone size: .; V gene: TRBV14; CDR3 DNA: TGTGCCAGCAGCCAAGATTTAGGACAGGCTAACTATGGCTACACCTTC; CDR3 protein: CASSQDLGQANYGYTF
D gene: .; J gene: TRBJ1-1; clone size: .; V gene: TRBV28; CDR3 DNA: TGTGCCAGCAGCAGGTTGGGCAGATACTTGAACACTGAAGCTTTCTTT; CDR3 protein: CASSRLGRYLNTEAFF
D gene: .; J gene: TRBJ2-3; clone size: .; V gene: TRBV27; CDR3 DNA: TGTGCCAGCAGGGCCTCTAGCACAGATACGCAGTATTTT; CDR3 protein: CASRASSTDTQYF
D gene: TRBD1; J gene: TRBJ1-4; clone size: .; V gene: TRBV19; CDR3 DNA: TGTGCCAGTAGAACGGGACAGACAACTAATGAAAAACTGTTTTTT; CDR3 protein: CASRTGQTTNEKLFF
D gene: .; J gene: TRBJ2-5; clone size: .; V gene: TRBV4-3; CDR3 DNA: TGCGCCAGCAGCCGTTCCCTAACGGAGACCCAGTACTTC; CDR3 protein: CASSRSLTETQYF
D gene: .; J gene: TRBJ1-1; clone size: .; V gene: TRBV11-3; CDR3 DNA: TGTGCCAGCAGCTTGGGGGCGAACACTGAAGCTTTCTTT; CDR3 protein: CASSLGANTEAFF
D gene: .; J gene: TRBJ2-3; clone size: .; V gene: TRBV7-6; CDR3 DNA: TGTGCCAGCAGCTTAGCCCCTTCCACTAGTACGCAGTATTTT; CDR3 protein: CASSLAPSTSTQYF
D gene: TRBD2; J gene: TRBJ2-3; clone size: .; V gene: TRBV7-9; CDR3 DNA: TGTGCCAGCAGGTTTAGCGGGGGGGCGACAGATACGCAGTATTTT; CDR3 protein: CASRFSGGATDTQYF
D gene: TRBD1; J gene: TRBJ2-3; clone size: once; V gene: TRBV11-2; CDR3 DNA: TGTGCCAGCAGCTACCGGGACAGGGGGAGAGATACGCAGTATTTT; CDR3 protein: CASSYRDRGRDTQYF
D gene: TRBD1; J gene: TRBJ1-1; clone size: .; V gene: TRBV7-2; CDR3 DNA: TGTGCCAGCAGCTCGCCGACAGGGGTGAACACTGAAGCTTTCTTT; CDR3 protein: CASSSPTGVNTEAFF
D gene: .; J gene: TRBJ2-5; clone size: .; V gene: TRBV5-1; CDR3 DNA: TGCGCCAGCAGCTCGGGGTTTGAGGAGACCCAGTACTTC; CDR3 protein: CASSSGFEETQYF
D gene: .; J gene: TRBJ2-1; clone size: .; V gene: TRBV5-1; CDR3 DNA: TGCGCCAGCAGCTTGAATCGGGAGCAGTTCTTC; CDR3 protein: CASSLNREQFF
D gene: .; J gene: TRBJ1-2; clone size: .; V gene: TRBV27; CDR3 DNA: TGTGCCAGCAGTTTTAGGGGGAACTATGGCTACACCTTC; CDR3 protein: CASSFRGNYGYTF
D gene: .; J gene: TRBJ1-3; clone size: .; V gene: TRBV14; CDR3 DNA: TGTGCCAGCAGCCCACCGGGACACGTCTCTGGAAACACCATATATTTT; CDR3 protein: CASSPPGHVSGNTIYF
D gene: .; J gene: TRBJ1-5; clone size: .; V gene: TRBV27; CDR3 DNA: TGTGCCAGCAAGAACTTGGACAGTAATCAGCCCCAGCATTTT; CDR3 protein: CASKNLDSNQPQHF
D gene: TRBD1; J gene: TRBJ2-1; clone size: .; V gene: TRBV7-9; CDR3 DNA: TGTGCCAGCAGCCTCGGGACAGACTCCTACAATGAGCAGTTCTTC; CDR3 protein: CASSLGTDSYNEQFF
D gene: .; J gene: TRBJ1-4; clone size: .; V gene: TRBV11-2; CDR3 DNA: TGTGCCAGCAGCCGGATCAGGGCAACTAATGAAAAACTGTTTTTT; CDR3 protein: CASSRIRATNEKLFF
D gene: .; J gene: TRBJ1-2; clone size: once; V gene: TRBV29-1; CDR3 DNA: TGCAGCACCCTCGGAGATTATGGCTACACCTTC; CDR3 protein: CSTLGDYGYTF
D gene: .; J gene: TRBJ2-5; clone size: .; V gene: TRBV11-2; CDR3 DNA: TGTGCCAGCAGCTTCGGCGCGGGGGCTTATCAAGAGACCCAGTACTTC; CDR3 protein: CASSFGAGAYQETQYF
D gene: TRBD1; J gene: TRBJ2-1; clone size: .; V gene: TRBV6-5; CDR3 DNA: TGTGCCAGCAGTCCCGGGACAGCCTACAATGAGCAGTTCTTC; CDR3 protein: CASSPGTAYNEQFF
D gene: .; J gene: TRBJ1-2; clone size: .; V gene: TRBV9; CDR3 DNA: TGTGCCAGCAGCGTAGAAAGGGGAGGCTATGGCTACACCTTC; CDR3 protein: CASSVERGGYGYTF
D gene: .; J gene: TRBJ1-6; clone size: few; V gene: TRBV28; CDR3 DNA: TGTGCCAGCAGCTCCCGGACAGATACTAATTCACCCCTCCACTTT; CDR3 protein: CASSSRTDTNSPLHF
D gene: .; J gene: TRBJ2-2; clone size: .; V gene: TRBV12-3/TRBV12-4; CDR3 DNA: TGTGCCAGCGGCAACACCGGGGAGCTGTTTTTT; CDR3 protein: CASGNTGELFF
D gene: .; J gene: TRBJ2-3; clone size: .; V gene: TRBV5-1; CDR3 DNA: TGCGCCAGCAGCTTGGGGCAGGGAGGAGGCACAGATACGCAGTATTTT; CDR3 protein: CASSLGQGGGTDTQYF
D gene: .; J gene: TRBJ2-2; clone size: .; V gene: TRBV5-6; CDR3 DNA: TGTGCCAGCAGCATTCCAGCCGGGGAGCTGTTTTTT; CDR3 protein: CASSIPAGELFF
D gene: TRBD1; J gene: TRBJ1-4; clone size: .; V gene: TRBV19; CDR3 DNA: TGTGCCAGTAGTGTCGGGGACAGGGGGTACGAAAAACTGTTTTTT; CDR3 protein: CASSVGDRGYEKLFF
D gene: .; J gene: TRBJ2-7; clone size: .; V gene: TRBV5-1; CDR3 DNA: TGCGCCAGCAGCTTGGAACCCACGGGCTACGAGCAGTACTTC; CDR3 protein: CASSLEPTGYEQYF
D gene: .; J gene: TRBJ2-3; clone size: .; V gene: TRBV3-1/TRBV3-2; CDR3 DNA: TGTGCCAGCAGCCAAGGGGTCCTAGATACAGATACGCAGTATTTT; CDR3 protein: CASSQGVLDTDTQYF
D gene: TRBD2; J gene: TRBJ2-3; clone size: .; V gene: TRBV6-1; CDR3 DNA: TGTGCCAGCAGTGAAACCTACGGGGGGGCCACGGCAGATACGCAGTATTTT; CDR3 protein: CASSETYGGATADTQYF
D gene: .; J gene: TRBJ2-7; clone size: once; V gene: TRBV6-1; CDR3 DNA: TGTGCCAGCAGTTGGGGGACTGCTCCCTACGAGCAGTACTTC; CDR3 protein: CASSWGTAPYEQYF
D gene: TRBD2; J gene: TRBJ2-3; clone size: .; V gene: TRBV5-1; CDR3 DNA: TGCGCCAGCAGCTTTCTAGCGGGGGTACCAGATACGCAGTATTTT; CDR3 protein: CASSFLAGVPDTQYF
D gene: .; J gene: TRBJ2-3; clone size: .; V gene: TRBV7-3; CDR3 DNA: TGTGCCAGCAGCTTACAGGGGCCCAGCACAGATACGCAGTATTTT; CDR3 protein: CASSLQGPSTDTQYF
D gene: TRBD1; J gene: TRBJ1-4; clone size: .; V gene: TRBV5-4; CDR3 DNA: TGTGCCAGCAGCCTTGGGGGACAGGAAACTGAAAAACTGTTTTTT; CDR3 protein: CASSLGGQETEKLFF
D gene: .; J gene: TRBJ1-1; clone size: .; V gene: TRBV5-1; CDR3 DNA: TGCGCCAGCAGCCTGGACACCTCACCCACTGAAGCTTTCTTT; CDR3 protein: CASSLDTSPTEAFF